This paragraph reports one TCR beta chain. A multiplex PCR was run with 60 Vbeta primers and 13 Jbeta primers. The method was immunoSEQ multiplex PCR; TCRdb's version includes in-frame clones alone and lacks a portion of them. The sample includes 150,000 to 250,000 clones. This record belongs to a study of cytomegalovirus exposure and HLA in healthy donors. The clonotype comes from a boy between 5 and 17 years old in good health and CMV-seronegative. The sample comprised PBMCs.

The DNA for the CDR3 is TGTGCCAGCAGCACCAGGGGGCTTGAGACCCAGTACTTC. Residues: CASSTRGLETQYF. The J gene is TRBJ2-5, the V gene TRBV11-3; 8 bases fit TRBD1. The germline gives CDR1 SGHNT, CDR2 YENEEA. The CDR3 is made up of 13 amino acids. V shed 5 bases and J 5 bases; nucleotides not matched to a gene: 4.